One and the same sample provided the 22 T cell receptor beta chains below, sequenced in a study of OX40 agonist ivuxolimab in advanced cancers. The method was immunoSEQ multiplex PCR; TCRdb's version includes in-frame clones alone and lacks a portion of them. The sample shows around 50,000 clones, nearly 90% of them seen only once. Here the sequenced sample was CD4+ or CD8+ T cells sorted from blood, taken in a trial of the OX40 agonist ivuxolimab. The source is an adult with an advanced solid tumor such as melanoma, head and neck, liver or kidney cancer.

The gene calls are TRBV2 and TRBJ2-7; D ambiguous. Per the germline V gene, CDR1 is SNHLY and CDR2 is FYNNEI. This CDR3 has 15 amino acids. Deletions cut 6 bases from V and 3 bases from J, with 18 bases between. CDR3 residues: CASRPSLHGVYEQYF. CDR3 sequence (DNA): TGTGCCAGCAGGCCTTCCTTGCATGGGGTCTACGAGCAGTACTTC.

The chain joins TRBV29-1 to TRBJ2-2; D call uncertain. Trimming pared 7 bases from V and 1 base from J, leaving 13 bases between. The CDR3 extends over 14 amino acids. CDR1 is SQVTM, CDR2 ANQGSEA, per germline. The CDR3 sequence is CSARSWLNTGELFF. DNA of the CDR3: TGCAGCGCACGGTCGTGGCTGAACACCGGGGAGCTGTTTTTT.

This clone was seen just once. Here the CDR3 reads CASSLGAEWDNSYEQYF. CDR3 bases: TGTGCCAGCAGTTTGGGGGCCGAATGGGACAACTCCTACGAGCAGTACTTC. The rearrangement uses TRBV27 and TRBJ2-5; TRBD1 is a possible D gene (6 bases). The end of the DNA fits TRBJ2-7 better, so the J call may be wrong. The CDR3 covers 17 residues. Germline V CDR1 and CDR2: MNHEY, SMNVEV (reference sequence).

V and J are TRBV6-6 and TRBJ2-1; the D gene could be TRBD1 or TRBD2 (6 bases each). Trimming cost V 0 bases and J 6 bases, with 12 bases left between them. The CDR3 runs 15 residues. From germline, CDR1 is MNHNY and CDR2 SVGAGI (reference sequence). The CDR3 region is CASSYSIGGRNEQFF. The CDR3 DNA follows: TGTGCCAGCAGTTACTCGATAGGGGGGCGCAATGAGCAGTTCTTC.

This chain uses TRBV6-1 with TRBJ1-6; 10 positions match TRBD1. V lost 7 bases and J lost 7; bases outside the gene matches: 7. Germline V lookup: CDR1 MNHNS, CDR2 SASEGT. The CDR3 contains 15 residues. The CDR3, as DNA: TGTGCCAGCAAGTATGAGGGACAGGGGAATTCACCCCTCCACTTT. Its protein is CASKYEGQGNSPLHF.

This chain's CDR3 is CASSIPQGSYGNTIYF. CDR3 nucleotide sequence: TGTGCCAGCAGTATCCCCCAGGGTTCGTATGGAAACACCATATATTTT. The chain is built from TRBV28 and TRBJ1-3; possible D gene TRBD1, 5 bases. This CDR3 contains 16 residues. The germline V gene encodes CDR1 MDHEN and CDR2 SYDVKM. Trimming pared 5 bases from V and 3 bases from J, leaving 17 bases between.

In this sample, this clone turned up once. The chain joins TRBV2 to TRBJ2-3; D ambiguous. The V gene's germline CDR1 is SNHLY and CDR2 FYNNEI. This CDR3 spans 14 amino acids. V lost 3 bases, J lost 3 bases, and 10 bases lay in between. The CDR3 region has the DNA TGTGCCAGCAGTGATGGGAAGGTGACAGATACGCAGTATTTT. Amino acids: CASSDGKVTDTQYF.

The chain recombines TRBV10-3 with TRBJ1-5; no clear D gene. The V and J ends lost 2 bases and 0 bases respectively, with 11 bases between them. The CDR3 is made up of 16 amino acids. Germline V gene lookup returns CDR1 ENHRY and CDR2 SYGVKD. CDR3 sequence (DNA): TGTGCCATCAGTGAGGTCCCCGGAGGTAGCAATCAGCCCCAGCATTTT. It codes for CAISEVPGGSNQPQHF.

The rearrangement uses TRBV4-1 and TRBJ1-3, with TRBD1 matching 7 bases. The junction had 18 bases not matched to a gene; V was cut back by 4 bases and J by 0 bases. This CDR3 contains 20 residues. Germline V gene sequence: CDR1 MGHRA, CDR2 YSYEKL. CDR3 nucleotides: TGCGCCAGCAGCCGCGAATCGGGACAGCCAAAGGGGATCTCTGGAAACACCATATATTTT. Translating it yields CASSRESGQPKGISGNTIYF.

This clone was seen only once. The chain couples TRBV6-5 to TRBJ1-1; D unclear. Germline V CDR1 and CDR2: MNHEY, SVGAGI. The CDR3 spans 14 residues. Trimming removed 7 bases from V and 4 bases from J, with 16 bases in between. CDR3 sequence reads: CASMGRMSGTEAFF. CDR3 in DNA: TGTGCCAGCATGGGGAGGATGTCGGGCACTGAAGCTTTCTTT.

CDR3 coding DNA: TGCGCCAGCAGCTTGGGCGGACTAACTACCTACAATGAGCAGTTCTTC. This gives the protein CASSLGGLTTYNEQFF. This rearrangement joins TRBV5-1 to TRBJ2-1; D perhaps matches TRBD2 (6 bases). The ends were cut back, 0 bases at V and 2 bases at J, with 12 bases in the middle. The CDR3 loop spans 16 amino acids. CDR1 SGHRS and CDR2 YFSETQ come from the germline V gene.

The V call is TRBV6-5, the J call TRBJ2-5; the D gene is possibly TRBD2 (6 bases). The CDR3 extends over 13 amino acids. Germline V lookup: CDR1 MNHEY, CDR2 SVGAGI. The germline V and J ends were trimmed by 2 bases and 5 bases, with 9 bases remaining between them. CDR3 bases: TGTGCCAGCAGTTACGCGGGACGGGAGACCCAGTACTTC. As protein: CASSYAGRETQYF.

This clone ranks as medium-sized. The chain recombines TRBV2 with TRBJ2-7; D uncertain. The CDR3 has 12 amino acids. V was shortened by 5 bases and J by 6 bases, with 11 bases between the two germline ends. Germline V CDR1 and CDR2: SNHLY, FYNNEI. In DNA form, the CDR3 reads TGTGCCAGCAGTATAATTGACGGCGAGCAGTACTTC. This encodes CASSIIDGEQYF.

The chain employs TRBV16 and TRBJ1-2, with D unresolved. The germline gives CDR1 KGHSY, CDR2 FQNENV. Trimming left V 4 bases short and J 2 bases short, with 11 bases between. The CDR3 has 14 amino acids. The CDR3 coding sequence is TGTGCCAGCAGCCCCAGGCAGGCGAACTATGGCTACACCTTC. Translated: CASSPRQANYGYTF. The whole variable domain, filled in from reference TRBV16 and TRBJ1-2, reads GEEVAQTPKHLVRGEGQKAKLYCAPIKGHSYVFWYQQVLKNEFKFLISFQNENVFDETGMPKERFSAKCLPNSPCSLEIQATKLEDSAVYFCASSPRQANYGYTFGSGTRLTVV.

Only a few counts were recorded for this clone. The rearrangement joins TRBV5-1 to TRBJ1-4; TRBD1 is a possible D gene (5 bases). The CDR3 sequence is 14 residues long. Trimming removed 0 bases at V and 7 bases at J, with 10 bases between. CDR1 SGHRS and CDR2 YFSETQ come from the germline V gene. CDR3 amino acids: CASSLEAGSEKLFF. The DNA of the CDR3 is TGCGCCAGCAGCTTGGAGGCAGGGAGTGAAAAACTGTTTTTT.

This sequence joins TRBV11-3 and TRBJ2-5; D tentatively reads TRBD1 or TRBD2 (6 bases each). The closer fit of TRBJ2-7 to the DNA end suggests the J call may be wrong. The CDR3 has 17 amino acids. The germline V gene has CDR1 SGHNT and CDR2 YENEEA. CDR3 sequence reads: CASSHIVGGLETYEQYF. The CDR3 DNA sequence: TGTGCCAGCAGCCACATCGTCGGGGGCCTGGAGACCTACGAGCAGTACTTC.

There are a few counts of this clone. The chain joins TRBV4-1 to TRBJ1-4; D possibly corresponds to TRBD1 (5 bases). V lost 10 bases and J lost 0, with 15 bases in between. The CDR3 loop spans 15 amino acids. Germline CDR1 is MGHRA and CDR2 is YSYEKL. CDR3 amino acids: CATTEQGATNEKLFF. For the CDR3, the DNA is TGCGCCACCACCGAGCAGGGAGCAACTAATGAAAAACTGTTTTTT.

This clone was counted a single time. The gene calls are TRBV2 and TRBJ2-1; D is unclear. Trimming took off 7 bases at V and 4 bases at J, with 5 bases between the two ends. The CDR3 has 11 amino acids. Germline CDR1 and CDR2: SNHLY and FYNNEI. CDR3 sequence reads: CASMEYNEQFF. CDR3 nucleotides: TGTGCCAGCATGGAATACAATGAGCAGTTCTTC.

The chain employs TRBV5-6 and TRBJ2-7, with D hard to call. Germline loops: CDR1 SGHDT, CDR2 YYEEEE. The ends were cut back, 1 base at V and 4 bases at J, with 9 bases in the middle. The CDR3 is made up of 13 amino acids. CDR3 coding DNA: TGTGCCAGCAGCTTGCCTTTCAGTTACGAGCAGTACTTC. Protein product: CASSLPFSYEQYF.

The rearrangement joins TRBV5-3 to TRBJ2-3, with 9 bases identical to TRBD2. TRBV5-3 is identified as an open reading frame with a role that is uncertain. The CDR3 has 16 amino acids. V shed 1 base, J shed 3 bases, and the junction held 6 bases outside the gene matches. The CDR3 region has the DNA TGTGCCAGAAGCTTGAAAGCGGGAGGCTGTACAGATACGCAGTATTTT. This translates into CARSLKAGGCTDTQYF.

This clone occurred once. This chain uses TRBV9 with TRBJ2-1, with unresolved D. This CDR3 is built from 16 residues. Germline V lookup: CDR1 SGDLS, CDR2 YYNGEE. V was cut by 4 bases and J by 2 bases, with 16 bases left in between. The CDR3: CASSPYGETTYNEQFF. CDR3 coding DNA: TGTGCCAGCAGCCCTTATGGGGAAACGACCTACAATGAGCAGTTCTTC. Using reference TRBV9 and TRBJ2-1 for the parts outside the CDR3, the full variable domain is DSGVTQTPKHLITATGQRVTLRCSPRSGDLSVYWYQQSLDQGLQFLIQYYNGEERAKGNILERFSAQQFPDLHSELNLSSLELGDSALYFCASSPYGETTYNEQFFGPGTRLTVL.

The chain uses TRBV5-1 and TRBJ2-5; 12 bases agree with TRBD2. The CDR3 contains 17 residues. Trimming at V came to 1 base and at J to 1 base, leaving 5 bases not matched to a gene. Germline V gene data show CDR1 as SGHRS and CDR2 as YFSETQ. The CDR3 nucleotides read TGCGCCAGCAGCTTGTTTGGACTAGCGGGGTTCCAAGAGACCCAGTACTTC. Its translation: CASSLFGLAGFQETQYF.